This entry is about one TCR beta chain. The repertoire was sequenced with immunoSEQ multiplex PCR; TCRdb's copy has only in-frame clones and lacks some. The sample includes fewer than 95,000 clones, roughly 91% of them seen just once. The V and J ends lost 7 bases and 1 base respectively, with 13 bases between them. CDR3 size: 15 residues. Germline V CDR1 and CDR2: SNHLY, FYNNEI. The sample comes from a study of technical replicates of blood from a handful of donors. The sequence was obtained from a human donor in good health. The chain recombines TRBV2 with TRBJ2-2, with D perhaps matching TRBD2 (5 bases). Sequenced sample: T cells isolated from PBMCs. CDR3 sequence: CASTGRTLNTGELFF. The CDR3, as DNA: TGTGCCAGCACCGGACGGACTTTGAACACCGGGGAGCTGTTTTTT.